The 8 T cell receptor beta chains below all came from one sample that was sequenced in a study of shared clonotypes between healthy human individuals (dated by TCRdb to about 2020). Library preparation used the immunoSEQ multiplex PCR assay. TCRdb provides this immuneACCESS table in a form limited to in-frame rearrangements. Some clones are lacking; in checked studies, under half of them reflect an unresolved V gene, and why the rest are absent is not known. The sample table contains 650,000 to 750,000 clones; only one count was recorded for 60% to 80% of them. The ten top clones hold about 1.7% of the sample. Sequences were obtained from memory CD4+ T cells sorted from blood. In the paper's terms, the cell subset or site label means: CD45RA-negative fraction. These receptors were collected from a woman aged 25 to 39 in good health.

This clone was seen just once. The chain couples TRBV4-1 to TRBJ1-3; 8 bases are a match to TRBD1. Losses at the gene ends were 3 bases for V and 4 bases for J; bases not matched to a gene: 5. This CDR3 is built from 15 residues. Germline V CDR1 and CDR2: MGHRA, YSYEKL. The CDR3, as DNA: TGCGCCAGCAGCCAGGGACAGGCGGGGGGAAACACCATATATTTT. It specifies CASSQGQAGGNTIYF.

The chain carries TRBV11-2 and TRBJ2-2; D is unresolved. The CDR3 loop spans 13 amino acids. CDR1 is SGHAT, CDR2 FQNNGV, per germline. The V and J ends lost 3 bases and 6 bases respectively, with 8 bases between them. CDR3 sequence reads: CASSFTWAGELFF. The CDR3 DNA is TGTGCCAGCAGCTTTACGTGGGCCGGGGAGCTGTTTTTT. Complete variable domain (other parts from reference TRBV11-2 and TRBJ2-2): EAGVAQSPRYKIIEKRQSVAFWCNPISGHATLYWYQQILGQGPKLLIQFQNNGVVDDSQLPKDRFSAERLKGVDSTLKIQPAKLEDSAVYLCASSFTWAGELFFGEGSRLTVL.

The chain's CDR3 is CASSSTGGSDTQYF. The CDR3 DNA sequence: TGCGCCAGCAGCTCGACAGGGGGCTCAGATACGCAGTATTTT. The V call is TRBV5-1, the J call TRBJ2-3, with 10 bases lining up with TRBD1. The CDR3 sequence is 14 residues long. The germline gives CDR1 SGHRS, CDR2 YFSETQ. The trim removed 3 bases at V and 4 bases at J, leaving 2 bases unmatched.

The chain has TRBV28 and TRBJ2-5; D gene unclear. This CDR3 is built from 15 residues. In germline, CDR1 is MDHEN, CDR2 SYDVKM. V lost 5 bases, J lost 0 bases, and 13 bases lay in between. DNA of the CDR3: TGTGCCAGCAGTGTTCGAGACAACTACCAAGAGACCCAGTACTTC. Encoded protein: CASSVRDNYQETQYF. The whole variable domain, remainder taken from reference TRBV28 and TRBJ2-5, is DVKVTQSSRYLVKRTGEKVFLECVQDMDHENMFWYRQDPGLGLRLIYFSYDVKMKEKGDIPEGYSVSREKKERFSLILESASTNQTSMYLCASSVRDNYQETQYFGPGTRLLVL.

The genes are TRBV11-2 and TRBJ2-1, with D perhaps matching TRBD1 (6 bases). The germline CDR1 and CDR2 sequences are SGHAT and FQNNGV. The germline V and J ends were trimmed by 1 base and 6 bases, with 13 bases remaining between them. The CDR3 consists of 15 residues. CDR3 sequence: CASSLAGYRVNEQFF. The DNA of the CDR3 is TGTGCCAGCAGCTTAGCGGGATACAGGGTCAATGAGCAGTTCTTC. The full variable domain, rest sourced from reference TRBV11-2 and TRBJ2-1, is EAGVAQSPRYKIIEKRQSVAFWCNPISGHATLYWYQQILGQGPKLLIQFQNNGVVDDSQLPKDRFSAERLKGVDSTLKIQPAKLEDSAVYLCASSLAGYRVNEQFFGPGTRLTVL.

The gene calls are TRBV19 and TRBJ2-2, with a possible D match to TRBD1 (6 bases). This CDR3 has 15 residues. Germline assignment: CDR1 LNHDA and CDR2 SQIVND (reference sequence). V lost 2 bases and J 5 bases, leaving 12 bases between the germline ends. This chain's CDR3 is CASSIKFGQTGELFF. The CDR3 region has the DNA TGTGCCAGTAGTATAAAGTTCGGACAGACCGGGGAGCTGTTTTTT.

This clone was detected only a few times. The CDR3 loop reads CASSRGTGGANTEAFF. CDR3 bases: TGTGCCAGCAGCCGCGGGACAGGGGGCGCGAACACTGAAGCTTTCTTT. The chain uses TRBV7-6 and TRBJ1-1, with TRBD1 identical over 12 bases. CDR1 is SGHVS, CDR2 FNYEAQ, per germline. The CDR3 runs to 16 residues. Germline trimming cut 5 bases from V and 1 base from J; bases unmatched to any gene: 5.

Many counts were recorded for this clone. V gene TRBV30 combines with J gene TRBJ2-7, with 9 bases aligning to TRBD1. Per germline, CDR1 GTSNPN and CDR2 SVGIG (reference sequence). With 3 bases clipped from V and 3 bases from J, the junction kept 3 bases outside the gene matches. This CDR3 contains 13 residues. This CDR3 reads CAWRGTGNYEQYF. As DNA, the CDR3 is TGTGCCTGGAGGGGGACAGGGAACTACGAGCAGTACTTC.